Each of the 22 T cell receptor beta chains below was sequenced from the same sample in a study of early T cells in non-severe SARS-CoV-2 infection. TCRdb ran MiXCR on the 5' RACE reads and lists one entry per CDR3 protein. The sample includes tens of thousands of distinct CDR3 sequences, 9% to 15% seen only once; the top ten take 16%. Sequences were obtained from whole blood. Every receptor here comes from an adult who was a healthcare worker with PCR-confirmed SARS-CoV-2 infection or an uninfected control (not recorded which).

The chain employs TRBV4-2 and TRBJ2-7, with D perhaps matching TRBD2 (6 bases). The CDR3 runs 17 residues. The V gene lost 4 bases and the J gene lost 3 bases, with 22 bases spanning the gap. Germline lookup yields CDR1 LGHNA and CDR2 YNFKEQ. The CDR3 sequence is CASSPGLMGGIDYEQYF. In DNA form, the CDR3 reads TGTGCCAGCAGCCCTGGATTAATGGGGGGAATCGACTACGAGCAGTACTTC.

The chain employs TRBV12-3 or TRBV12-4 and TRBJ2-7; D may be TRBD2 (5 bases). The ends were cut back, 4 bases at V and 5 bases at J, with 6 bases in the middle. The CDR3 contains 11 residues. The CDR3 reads CASSSGDEQYF. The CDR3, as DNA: TGTGCCAGCAGTTCCGGGGACGAGCAGTACTTC.

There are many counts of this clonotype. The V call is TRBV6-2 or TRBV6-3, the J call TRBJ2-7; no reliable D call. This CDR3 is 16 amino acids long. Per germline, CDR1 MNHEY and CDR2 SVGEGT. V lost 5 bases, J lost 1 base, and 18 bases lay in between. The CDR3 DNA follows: TGTGCCAGCAGTCGGACGGGTCAAGTCCCATCCTACGAGCAGTACTTC. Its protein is CASSRTGQVPSYEQYF.

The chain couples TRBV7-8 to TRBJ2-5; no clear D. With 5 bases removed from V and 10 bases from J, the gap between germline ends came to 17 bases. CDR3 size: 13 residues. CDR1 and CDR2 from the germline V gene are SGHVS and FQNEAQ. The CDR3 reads CASSLGPIRDQYF. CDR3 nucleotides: TGTGCCAGCAGCCTTGGGCCCATAAGGGACCAGTACTTC.

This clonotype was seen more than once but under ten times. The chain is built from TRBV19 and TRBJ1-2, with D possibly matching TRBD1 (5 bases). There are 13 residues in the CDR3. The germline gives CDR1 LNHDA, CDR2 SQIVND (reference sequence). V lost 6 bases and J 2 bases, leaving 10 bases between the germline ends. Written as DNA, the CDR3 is TGTGCCAGTAGCCTACAGGAGAACTATGGCTACACCTTC. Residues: CASSLQENYGYTF.

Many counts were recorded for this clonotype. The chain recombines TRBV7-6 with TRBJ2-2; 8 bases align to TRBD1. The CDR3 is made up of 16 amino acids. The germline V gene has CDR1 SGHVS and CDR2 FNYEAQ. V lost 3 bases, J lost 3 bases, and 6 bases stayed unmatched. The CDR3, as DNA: TGTGCCAGCAGCTTCTTAGACAGGGGCGACACCGGGGAGCTGTTTTTT. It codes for CASSFLDRGDTGELFF.

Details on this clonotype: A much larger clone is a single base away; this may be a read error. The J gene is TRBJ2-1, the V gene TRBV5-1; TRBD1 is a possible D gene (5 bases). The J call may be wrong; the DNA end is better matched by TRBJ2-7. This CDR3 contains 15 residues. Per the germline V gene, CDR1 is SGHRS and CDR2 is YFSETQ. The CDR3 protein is CASNPATARDNEQYF. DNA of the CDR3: TGCGCCAGCAACCCGGCGACAGCGAGAGACAATGAGCAGTACTTC.

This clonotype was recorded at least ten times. CDR3 residues: CASSLHSYEQYF. In DNA form, the CDR3 reads TGTGCCAGCAGCTTACATTCCTACGAGCAGTACTTC. The V gene is TRBV7-8, the J gene TRBJ2-7; D not resolved. Between the trimmed V and J ends, which lost 2 bases and 1 base, there was a span of 3 bases. This CDR3 is 12 amino acids long. Germline V gene data show CDR1 as SGHVS and CDR2 as FQNEAQ.

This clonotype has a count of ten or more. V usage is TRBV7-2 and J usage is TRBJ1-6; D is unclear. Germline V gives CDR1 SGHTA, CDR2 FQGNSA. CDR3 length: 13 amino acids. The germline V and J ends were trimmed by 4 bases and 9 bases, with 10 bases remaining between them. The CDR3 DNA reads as TGTGCCAGCAGCTCCTCAGTCATTTCACCCCTCCACTTT. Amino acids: CASSSSVISPLHF.

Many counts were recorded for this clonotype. CDR3 coding DNA: TGTGCCAGCATCCGTAGGCCCTCCTACAATGAGCAGTTCTTC. Translated: CASIRRPSYNEQFF. The V gene is TRBV6-2 or TRBV6-3, the J gene TRBJ2-1, with D uncertain. The germline V and J ends were trimmed by 7 bases and 0 bases, with 10 bases remaining between them. This CDR3 is built from 14 residues. Germline V gives CDR1 MNHEY, CDR2 SVGEGT.

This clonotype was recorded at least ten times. CDR3 amino acids: CASSLDVGFSSYEQYF. CDR3 nucleotides: TGTGCCAGCAGCTTGGATGTGGGCTTTAGCTCCTACGAGCAGTACTTC. The chain uses TRBV5-5 and TRBJ2-7; D remains unclear. Germline-derived CDR1 and CDR2 are SGHKS and YYEKEE (reference sequence). This CDR3 comprises 16 residues. V gave up 0 bases and J gave up 0 bases, with 13 bases separating them.

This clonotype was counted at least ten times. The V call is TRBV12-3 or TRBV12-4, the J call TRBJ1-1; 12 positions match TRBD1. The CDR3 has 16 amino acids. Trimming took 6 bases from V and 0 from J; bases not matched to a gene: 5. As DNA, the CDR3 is TGTGCCAGCAGCCCCGGGACAGGGGGCCTGAACACTGAAGCTTTCTTT. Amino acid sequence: CASSPGTGGLNTEAFF.

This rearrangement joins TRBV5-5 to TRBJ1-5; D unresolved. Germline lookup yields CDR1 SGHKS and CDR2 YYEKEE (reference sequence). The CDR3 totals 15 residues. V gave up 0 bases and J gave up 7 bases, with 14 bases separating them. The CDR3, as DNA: TGTGCCAGCAGCTTGGCCACATTAACTGCGCAGCCCCAGCATTTT. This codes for CASSLATLTAQPQHF.

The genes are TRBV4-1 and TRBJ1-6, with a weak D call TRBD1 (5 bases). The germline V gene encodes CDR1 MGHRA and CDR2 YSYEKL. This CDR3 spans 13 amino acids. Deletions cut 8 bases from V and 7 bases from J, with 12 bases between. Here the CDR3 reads CASGRDLNSPLHF. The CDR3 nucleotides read TGCGCCAGCGGGAGGGACCTAAATTCACCCCTCCACTTT.

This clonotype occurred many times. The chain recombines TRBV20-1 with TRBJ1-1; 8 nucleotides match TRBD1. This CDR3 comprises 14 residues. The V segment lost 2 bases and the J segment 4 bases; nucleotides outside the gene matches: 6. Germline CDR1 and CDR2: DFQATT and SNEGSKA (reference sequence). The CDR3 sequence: CSARRRTGSTEAFF. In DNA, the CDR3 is TGCAGTGCTAGACGAAGGACAGGGAGCACTGAAGCTTTCTTT.

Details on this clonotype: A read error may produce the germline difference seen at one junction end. The CDR3 loop reads CASSLNPQGTGELFF. The CDR3 DNA reads TGTGCCAGCAGCTTGAACCCACAGGGAACCGGCGAGCTGTTTTTT. This rearrangement joins TRBV7-2 to TRBJ2-2, with D possibly TRBD1 on 6 matching bases. The CDR3 covers 15 residues. Germline CDR1 and CDR2: SGHTA and FQGNSA.

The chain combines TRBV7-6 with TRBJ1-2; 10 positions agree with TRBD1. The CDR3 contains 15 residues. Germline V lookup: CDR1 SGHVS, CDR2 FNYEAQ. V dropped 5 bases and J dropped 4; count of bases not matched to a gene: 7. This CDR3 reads CASSPGTGAPYGYTF. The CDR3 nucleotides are TGTGCCAGCAGCCCCGGGACAGGGGCCCCCTATGGCTACACCTTC. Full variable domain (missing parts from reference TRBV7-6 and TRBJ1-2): GAGVSQSPRYKVTKRGQDVALRCDPISGHVSLYWYRQALGQGPEFLTYFNYEAQQDKSGLPNDRFSAERPEGSISTLTIQRTEQRDSAMYRCASSPGTGAPYGYTFGSGTRLTVV.

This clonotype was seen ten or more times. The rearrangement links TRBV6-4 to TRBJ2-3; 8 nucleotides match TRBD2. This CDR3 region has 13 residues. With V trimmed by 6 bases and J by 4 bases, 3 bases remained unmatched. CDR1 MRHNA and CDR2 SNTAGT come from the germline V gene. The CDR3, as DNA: TGTGCCAGCAGCCGGGGGGGCTCAGATACGCAGTATTTT. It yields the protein CASSRGGSDTQYF.

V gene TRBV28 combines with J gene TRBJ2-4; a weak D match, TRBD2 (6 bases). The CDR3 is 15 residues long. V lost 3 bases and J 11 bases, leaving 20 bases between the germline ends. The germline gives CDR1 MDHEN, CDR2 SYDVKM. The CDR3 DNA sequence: TGTGCCAGCAGTTTCTCGTATGGGGGGAATTACGTTCAGTACTTC. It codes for CASSFSYGGNYVQYF.

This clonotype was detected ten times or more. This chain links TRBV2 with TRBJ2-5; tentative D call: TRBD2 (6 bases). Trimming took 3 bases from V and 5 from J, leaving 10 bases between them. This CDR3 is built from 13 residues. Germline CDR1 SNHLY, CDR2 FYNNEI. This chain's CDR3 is CASSEEAGETQYF. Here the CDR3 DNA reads TGTGCCAGCAGTGAGGAAGCGGGCGAGACCCAGTACTTC.

The CDR3 bases are TGTGCCAGCAGTTTATATCTCGGCTCGAGGACCCAGTACTTC. It is translated as CASSLYLGSRTQYF. The chain recombines TRBV27 with TRBJ2-5; D unresolved. V lost 1 base and J 7 bases, leaving 13 bases between the germline ends. This CDR3 region has 14 residues. The V gene's germline CDR1 is MNHEY and CDR2 SMNVEV (reference sequence).

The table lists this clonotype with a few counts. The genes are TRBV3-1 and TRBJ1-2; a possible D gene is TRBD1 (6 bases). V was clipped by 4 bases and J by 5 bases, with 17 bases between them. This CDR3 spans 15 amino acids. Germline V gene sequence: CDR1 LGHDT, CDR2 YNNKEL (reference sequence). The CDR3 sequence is CASSPFKGVEYGYTF. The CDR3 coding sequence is TGTGCCAGCAGCCCCTTTAAGGGGGTTGAATATGGCTACACCTTC.